Sequencing of this T cell receptor beta chain was carried out in a study of beta chain features in type 1 diabetes. The wider study: There was similarity between patients and healthy donors in age, gender and cell yields.

This clone was detected only a few times. Antigen unknown. The whole isolated RNA underwent reverse transcription, so sequencing captured expressed TCRB transcripts. Assay: immunoSEQ multiplex PCR; the TCRdb copy retains only in-frame clones and omits some. Of 630,000 or so clones listed, around 15% are singletons. The authors took one heparinised blood draw, averaging about 116 mL, from each donor. Isolation of CD4+ naive, central memory, regulatory and stem cell-like memory cells was achieved by sorting via CD45RO/CCR7/CD25/CD127/CD95/CD27. Study findings and constraints: The study found that naive, central memory and Treg TCRB repertoires appeared more similar in patients than in healthy donors. TCRB CDR3 length was moderately but significantly reduced in all four CD4+ subsets of Type 1 diabetes patients.

The CDR3 consists of 15 residues. Germline CDR1 and CDR2: SGHNT and YYREEE (reference sequence). V was trimmed by 7 bases and J by 4 bases, leaving 17 bases between them. This chain uses TRBV5-4 with TRBJ2-2; D remains unclear. The receptor comes from a man aged 18 to 29 with type 1 diabetes. Sequenced: naive CD4+ T cells from blood. The CDR3 sequence is CASRGDDSFTGELFF. The CDR3 DNA is TGTGCCAGCCGAGGAGACGACTCGTTCACCGGGGAGCTGTTTTTT.